This T cell receptor (beta chain) was recovered during a study of breast tumors, draining lymph nodes, adjacent tissues. Study-wide results and caveats: Data only fit, rather than demonstrated, lymph node origin of most tumor T cells. Most tumor T cells seemingly derive from lymph node, then expand in tumor. Tumor repertoires ranked between lymph nodes and nontumor tissue in diversity, with V and J gene preferences. Luminal-like breast cancer showed significantly greater tumor-nontumor repertoire similarity than basal-like breast cancer did.

In TCRdb, the multiplex PCR reads were re-called with MiXCR into one record per CDR3 protein. Of 11,000 to 15,000 distinct CDR3 sequences listed, 50% to 60% were seen once; the top ten hold more than 30%. This clonotype was counted a few times. Its antigen is as yet unknown. Because it lacks the conserved phenylalanine or tryptophan at the end, this CDR3 is likely a read error. The limits of the CDR3 on the DNA are not certain, so only TCRdb's listed CDR3 is given. The CDR3 is 8 amino acids long, termini counted. CDR1 is SGHNT and CDR2 is YENEEA in the germline V gene. This chain uses TRBV11-3 with TRBJ2-1. Input material: tumor-adjacent breast tissue. The source is a female donor with breast cancer. Some clones in this sample may be carry-over from other donors' samples. The CDR3 protein is CASSFSTS.